This TCR beta chain was obtained from a study of T-cell memory formation after mild COVID-19. This clonotype was recorded at least ten times. One entry per CDR3 protein, called by TCRdb with MiXCR from the 5' RACE reads. Of about 240,000 distinct CDR3 sequences listed, roughly 9.4% are singletons. Looked up from germline, CDR1 is SGHRS and CDR2 is YFSETQ. V gave up 4 bases and J gave up 4 bases, with 7 bases separating them. The CDR3 length is 12 residues. The sequenced sample consisted of PBMCs or a T cell subset sorted from them (not recorded which). The sequence derives from a man younger than 30 who had mild COVID-19 (a few samples of this study predate the infection). Cell type and time point are not known. The V call is TRBV5-1, the J call TRBJ2-3; the D gene could be TRBD1 or TRBD2 (5 bases each). The CDR3 loop is CASSEGSDTQYF. The CDR3 bases are TGCGCCAGCAGCGAGGGGTCAGATACGCAGTATTTT.